This TCR beta chain was documented in a study of T cell responses to AZD1222 COVID-19 vaccine. Regarding the study as a whole: Baseline testing showed seropositivity in only five to seven AZD1222 recipients.

Worth noting for this clone: No antigen is known for it.

The method was immunoSEQ multiplex PCR; TCRdb's version includes in-frame clones alone and lacks a portion of them. The table has around 99,000 clones, around 94% seen once. With 3 bases removed from V and 3 bases from J, the gap between germline ends came to 3 bases. This CDR3 spans 12 amino acids. Germline V lookup: CDR1 MNHEY, CDR2 SVGEGT. V is TRBV6-2 or TRBV6-3 and J is TRBJ1-3; D is unresolved. This specimen was peripheral blood, taken on day 0 of AZD1222 vaccination. The TCR sequence derives from an adult in good health. DNA of the CDR3: TGTGCCAGCAGTTATTATGGAAACACCATATATTTT. It encodes CASSYYGNTIYF.